This TCR beta chain was observed in a study of blood T cell repertoires in COVID-19. Turning to the study itself: Specimens from acute and convalescent COVID-19 originated in the United States, Italy and Spain. The analysed material was cDNA or gDNA that came from T cells, B-cell-depleted T cells, or PBMCs.

Turning to this clone: The junction departs from germline at one end; a sequencing error may be responsible.

The germline gives CDR1 SGDLS, CDR2 YYNGEE. The CDR3 covers 8 residues. TCRdb's copy holds only in-frame clones and misses some; the assay was immunoSEQ multiplex PCR. The table records around 300,000 clones, roughly nine tenths of them present only once. The sample consisted of peripheral blood. The sequence derives from a man aged 18 to 30 with active or convalescent COVID-19. V and J are TRBV9 and TRBJ1-1; D uncertain. The CDR3 DNA reads TGTGCCAGCAGAAGCGGCGATTTT. It yields the protein CASRSGDF.